This record looks at one T cell receptor (beta chain) sequence and its context. Its cognate antigen has yet to be identified. No base quality information exists; no much larger clone differs at one position. Library construction relied on 5' RACE. The sequencer listed for this sample is Illumina HiSeq 2000. Template switching introduced a universal primer binding site; the final cDNA contained a unique molecular identifier, enabling accurate counting of TCR cDNA molecules. Specific primers in the conserved constant-segment region were used to synthesize first-strand cDNA for TCR alpha and beta chains. To control for contamination, each cDNA library was double barcoded with a SMART-Mk sample barcode plus Illumina barcodes. TruSeq adapter sequences and Illumina sample barcodes were added in two successive PCR steps. The TCR alpha and beta cDNA libraries were sequenced on the Illumina HiSeq platform using custom primers. In the paper's pipeline: Raw reads were processed with MiGEC to extract unique molecular identifiers, and MiXCR was used to determine CDR3 positions. Recombination models were inferred per individual with the repgenHMM and IGoR tools using an EM algorithm. Shared clonotypes were analyzed with the tcR package in R, and sharing was normalized by the product of cloneset sizes. To study raw recombination free of thymic and clonal selection effects, out-of-frame nonproductive sequences were analyzed. TCRdb itself trimmed the public reads at Q25 with fastp, ran MiXCR and retained productive beta chains. CDR3 protein duplicates are merged, each entry listing the most common genes and DNA. TCRdb assigned the V and J calls; the authors' analysis was not used. The sample table holds 450,000 to 600,000 distinct CDR3 sequences, of which around 24% were seen once. The ten largest make up about 0.5% of the sample.

The data were obtained in a study of identical twins (dated by TCRdb to about 2016). Turning to the overall study: TCR alpha and beta repertoires from monozygotic twins, unrelated adults of various ages and cord blood were deep-sequenced to test whether fetal clonotypes persist. To rule out contamination, replicate twin experiments were performed at different times with different library preparation protocols.

Overall results and qualifications from the work: Excess twin sharing in beta out-of-frame sequences was weaker because fewer shared sequences lowered the signal-to-noise ratio. Abundant cord blood beta clonotypes carried fewer insertions; young adult naive repertoires showed a weaker similar trend, while memory repertoires showed none. Compared with coincidental sharing between unrelated individuals, out-of-frame TCR alpha sequences shared between twins had an excess of sequences with low generation probability. Invariant T cells such as MAIT and iNKT could partly confound zero-insertion analyses, although diverse VJ usage argued against such confounding for most clonotypes. Out-of-frame TCR alpha sharing in monozygotic twins was systematically underestimated by recombination models, whereas sharing between unrelated individuals was in agreement with the recombination models. Because the same donors could not be followed over many years, conclusions were based on cross-sectional statistical analysis.

The germline V gene supplies CDR1 SGHRS and CDR2 YFSETQ. There are 16 amino acids in the CDR3, from cysteine to phenylalanine inclusive. Only CDR3 DNA remains: 48 bases, in frame from the first base. Trimming accounts for 0 bases at V and 5 bases at J, while the number of junction bases matched to no gene is 9. Every donor was a healthy Caucasian. Three pairs of female monozygotic twins, all aged about 18 to 29 years, made up the twin cohort. CD4+ and CD8+ T cell populations were isolated with positive isolation kits from Invitrogen. These data are also associated with another study on yellow fever vaccine responses in identical twins. As the second paper documents: According to the authors, the vaccine-induced T cell response in identical twins seemed to be partly convergent and partly specific to each individual. The study precisely tracked vaccine-responding T cell clones in identical twins.

Sequenced input: CD4+ T cells sorted from blood. The sequence joins TRBV5-1 to TRBJ2-3, with 7 bases in between that match TRBD1. This sequence was found in a woman younger than 30 in good health. The base sequence is TGCGCCAGCAGCTTGGGACAGACTTACAGGGGAGATACGCAGTATTTT. Its protein reads: CASSLGQTYRGDTQYF.